The next 27 T cell receptor beta chains were all read from a single sample in a study of metastatic and nonmetastatic thyroid tumors (TCRdb year 2020). None of the patients had been given any treatment before thyroid surgery. Libraries were built with PCR. Instrument on record: Illumina HiSeq 4000. The public reads were reprocessed in TCRdb via fastp at Q25 and MiXCR, keeping in-frame beta chains. A total of 9,000 to 13,000 clones appear in this sample, roughly 12% of them only once. Around 12% of the sample goes to the ten largest clones. Sequencing was done on a sample of blood. These receptors all stem from a female donor with papillary thyroid cancer or a benign thyroid nodule (not recorded which). Some clones in this sample may be carry-over from other donors' samples.

This clone is medium-sized in the sample. The chain has TRBV6-2 or TRBV6-3 and TRBJ1-6, with no clear D. V lost 6 bases and J 10 bases, leaving 19 bases between the germline ends. The CDR3 loop spans 15 amino acids. The V gene's germline CDR1 is MNHEY and CDR2 SVGEGT. The CDR3 is CASSLQDLVVSPLHF. As DNA, the CDR3 is TGTGCCAGCAGCTTACAAGATTTAGTCGTGTCACCCCTCCACTTT.

This clone was observed once. At one boundary the junction diverges from the germline segment, which might be a read error. This CDR3 is CASSPLASSTDMQYF. CDR3 in DNA: TGTGCCAGCTCACCACTGGCGTCTAGCACAGATATGCAGTATTTT. The chain carries TRBV18 and TRBJ2-3; a weak D match, TRBD2 (5 bases). From germline, CDR1 is KGHSH and CDR2 LQKENI. This CDR3 has 15 amino acids.

This clone was seen at least ten times. V usage is TRBV28 and J usage is TRBJ2-1, with no clear D. V was cut by 2 bases and J by 4 bases, with 6 bases left in between. This CDR3 has 13 amino acids. CDR1 and CDR2 from the germline V gene are MDHEN and SYDVKM. DNA of the CDR3: TGTGCCAGCAGTTTAAACAGTTACAATGAGCAGTTCTTC. This sequence encodes CASSLNSYNEQFF.

This clone showed up many times. This chain joins TRBV11-2 and TRBJ1-2; the D gene is possibly TRBD1 (5 bases). Germline V lookup: CDR1 SGHAT, CDR2 FQNNGV. The CDR3 spans 14 residues. The V and J ends lost 5 bases and 3 bases respectively, with 13 bases between them. CDR3 sequence reads: CASSLPQGYYGYTF. In DNA form, the CDR3 reads TGTGCCAGCAGCCTTCCCCAGGGTTACTATGGCTACACCTTC. Looking up the rest from reference TRBV11-2 and TRBJ1-2 gives the full variable domain: EAGVAQSPRYKIIEKRQSVAFWCNPISGHATLYWYQQILGQGPKLLIQFQNNGVVDDSQLPKDRFSAERLKGVDSTLKIQPAKLEDSAVYLCASSLPQGYYGYTFGSGTRLTVV.

This clone was picked up many times. The CDR3 nucleotides are TGCGCCAGCAGGAAGGACCAGACCTACAATGAGCAGTTCTTC. As protein: CASRKDQTYNEQFF. The chain carries TRBV10-1 and TRBJ2-1; no definite D call. The V gene lost 6 bases and the J gene lost 2 bases, with 11 bases spanning the gap. Germline CDR1 is WNHNN and CDR2 is SYGVQD (reference sequence). The CDR3 contains 14 residues.

The table lists this clone with many counts. This may be a read error, as it is one base from a much larger clone. This chain uses TRBV6-1 with TRBJ2-7, with 8 nucleotides matching TRBD1. Germline V lookup: CDR1 MNHNS, CDR2 SASEGT. Losses at the gene ends were 6 bases for V and 3 bases for J; bases not matched to a gene: 7. This CDR3 spans 14 amino acids. This CDR3 is CASRVAGGVYEQYF. The CDR3 bases are TGTGCCAGCAGAGTGGCAGGGGGCGTCTACGAGCAGTACTTC.

In its sample, this clone is medium-sized (0.01 to 0.1%). The rearrangement links TRBV6-1 to TRBJ1-1; D is uncertain. The CDR3 is 12 amino acids. Per the germline V gene, CDR1 is MNHNS and CDR2 is SASEGT. Trimming removed 7 bases from V and 4 bases from J, with 10 bases in between. CDR3 sequence reads: CASMAFGTEAFF. DNA for the CDR3: TGTGCCAGCATGGCTTTTGGCACTGAAGCTTTCTTT.

By share, this clone ranks as medium-sized (0.01 to 0.1%). The rearrangement links TRBV15 to TRBJ2-7; 7 nucleotides align to TRBD2. This CDR3 is built from 15 residues. J lost 3 bases, V lost 1 base, and 6 bases had no gene match. From germline, CDR1 is LNHNV and CDR2 YYDKDF (reference sequence). CDR3 sequence (DNA): TGTGCCACCAGCAGAGGCGGCGGGGGAAGCTACGAGCAGTACTTC. It yields the protein CATSRGGGGSYEQYF.

This clone was detected many times. The V gene is TRBV7-9, the J gene TRBJ2-5; 7 bases map to TRBD1. The trim removed 5 bases at V and 4 bases at J, leaving 4 bases unmatched. CDR1 SEHNR and CDR2 FQNEAQ come from the germline V gene (reference sequence). The CDR3 totals 13 residues. CDR3 sequence: CASSPDRAETQYF. Written as DNA, the CDR3 is TGTGCCAGCAGCCCAGACAGGGCAGAGACCCAGTACTTC.

Concerning this clone itself: No conserved phenylalanine or tryptophan ends this CDR3, so it is likely a read error. No DNA is shown, since the ends of the CDR3 on it are uncertain; the CDR3 is the one TCRdb lists. The rearrangement joins TRBV6-1 to TRBJ1-5; TRBD1, the D gene given by the table, was not confirmed from the DNA. The CDR3 is 16 residues long, counting both termini. Germline loops: CDR1 MNHNS, CDR2 SASEGT. The CDR3 loop is CASSESGAEMRQPHQN.

By sample share, this clone is medium-sized. The chain links TRBV12-3 or TRBV12-4 to TRBJ1-1; D is uncertain. The V end lost 3 bases, the J end lost 1 base, and 6 bases lay between the germline ends. The CDR3 has 13 residues. The DNA of the CDR3 is TGTGCCAGCAGTTTGTGGGGGAACACTGAAGCTTTCTTT. Translated: CASSLWGNTEAFF.

Many counts were recorded for this clone. This chain joins TRBV2 and TRBJ2-7; D is possibly TRBD2 (6 bases). Germline loops: CDR1 SNHLY, CDR2 FYNNEI. V was pared by 4 bases and J by 4 bases, with 17 bases between. This CDR3 is 15 amino acids long. The CDR3 reads CASSAKREAEYEQYF. CDR3 DNA: TGTGCCAGCAGTGCCAAGAGGGAGGCAGAGTACGAGCAGTACTTC.

This clone was seen repeatedly, ten times or more. The chain recombines TRBV19 with TRBJ2-1; D gene uncertain. Deletions cut 4 bases from V and 4 bases from J, with 5 bases between. Germline V lookup: CDR1 LNHDA, CDR2 SQIVND (reference sequence). The CDR3 spans 12 residues. The CDR3 DNA follows: TGTGCCAGTAGTAATGGGTACAATGAGCAGTTCTTC. Its translation is CASSNGYNEQFF.

This clone has ten or more counts. This chain joins TRBV4-2 and TRBJ2-1; 9 bases are shared with TRBD1. The germline gives CDR1 LGHNA, CDR2 YNFKEQ. J was trimmed by 3 bases and V by 3 bases; bases with no gene match: 6. This CDR3 region has 16 residues. The CDR3 bases are TGTGCCAGCAGCCAGGTAGGGACAGGGAACTACAATGAGCAGTTCTTC. It is translated as CASSQVGTGNYNEQFF.

Many counts were recorded for this clone. This chain connects TRBV12-3 or TRBV12-4 to TRBJ1-4; TRBD1 might be the D (5 bases). Trimming pared 10 bases from V and 0 bases from J, leaving 9 bases between. CDR3 length: 13 residues. The CDR3, as DNA: TGTGCCATTAGGGGTGCAACTAATGAAAAACTGTTTTTT. It encodes CAIRGATNEKLFF.

This clone is medium-sized within its sample. This chain connects TRBV6-1 to TRBJ1-3, with D possibly TRBD1 on 5 matching bases. Germline V gene lookup returns CDR1 MNHNS and CDR2 SASEGT. The V gene lost 11 bases and the J gene lost 4 bases, with 12 bases spanning the gap. This CDR3 contains 12 residues. The DNA for the CDR3 is TGTGCCGCGGGACTTTCGGGAAACACCATATATTTT. As protein: CAAGLSGNTIYF.

This clone was picked up many times. V usage is TRBV2 and J usage is TRBJ1-4; D is undetermined. The germline V gene has CDR1 SNHLY and CDR2 FYNNEI. The CDR3 is made up of 14 amino acids. Between the trimmed V and J ends, which lost 4 bases and 8 bases, there was a span of 14 bases. The CDR3 nucleotides read TGTGCCAGCAGTGTCCCCGTAGGGAACGAAAAACTGTTTTTT. Its protein product is CASSVPVGNEKLFF.

This clone is judged medium-sized. The chain carries TRBV2 and TRBJ2-5, with D possibly being TRBD1 (6 bases). Looked up from germline, CDR1 is SNHLY and CDR2 is FYNNEI. The V gene lost 4 bases and the J gene lost 2 bases, with 11 bases spanning the gap. The CDR3 consists of 14 residues. DNA for the CDR3: TGTGCCAGCAGTGTGGCAGGGGTTCAAGAGACCCAGTACTTC. Amino acids: CASSVAGVQETQYF.

Relative to its sample, this clone is medium-sized. The chain's CDR3 is CASSPQSGRGNYGYTF. The CDR3 nucleotides are TGTGCCAGCAGTCCCCAAAGCGGTAGAGGAAACTATGGCTACACCTTC. The J gene is TRBJ1-2, the V gene TRBV27; no reliable D call. The CDR3 has 16 amino acids. Per the germline V gene, CDR1 is MNHEY and CDR2 is SMNVEV (reference sequence). Trimming left V 5 bases short and J 2 bases short, with 18 bases between.

The gene calls are TRBV24-1 and TRBJ2-7; no clear D gene. The germline V and J ends were trimmed by 6 bases and 2 bases, with 13 bases remaining between them. This CDR3 spans 14 amino acids. Germline V lookup: CDR1 KGHDR, CDR2 SFDVKD. The chain's CDR3 is CATSPDSRTYEQYF. In DNA, the CDR3 is TGTGCCACCAGTCCCGATAGCAGAACCTACGAGCAGTACTTC.

In this sample, this clone turned up many times. This chain links TRBV11-1 with TRBJ2-2; 8 bases align to TRBD1. The CDR3 consists of 16 residues. Germline V gene lookup returns CDR1 SGHAT and CDR2 FQDESV (reference sequence). V lost 6 bases to trimming and J lost 6 bases; unmatched junction nucleotides: 12. The chain's CDR3 is CASSLRATGDSGELFF. CDR3 DNA: TGTGCCAGCAGTTTGAGGGCGACAGGGGATTCCGGGGAGCTGTTTTTT.

The J gene is TRBJ1-1, the V gene TRBV7-2, with D hard to call. Germline V gene data show CDR1 as SGHTA and CDR2 as FQGNSA. The V gene lost 2 bases and the J gene lost 0 bases, with 7 bases spanning the gap. The CDR3 extends over 14 amino acids. For the CDR3, the DNA is TGTGCCAGCAGCTTATCCGGAGTGAACACTGAAGCTTTCTTT. It yields the protein CASSLSGVNTEAFF.

Sample share makes this clone medium-sized (0.01 to 0.1%). The chain uses TRBV6-1 and TRBJ2-3, with 8 bases that match TRBD2. This CDR3 spans 14 amino acids. Germline CDR1 MNHNS, CDR2 SASEGT. J lost 6 bases, V lost 5 bases, and 7 bases had no gene match. The CDR3 here is CASSFGGDVDTQYF. Written as DNA, the CDR3 is TGTGCCAGCAGTTTCGGGGGGGACGTGGATACGCAGTATTTT.

This clone was seen many times. This chain links TRBV25-1 with TRBJ2-2, with 11 nucleotides matching TRBD2. CDR3 length equals 17 residues. CDR1 and CDR2 from the germline V gene are MGHDK and SYGVNS. V was clipped by 6 bases and J by 0 bases; unmatched bases: 6. CDR3 residues: CASRAGLAETNTGELFF. Written as DNA, the CDR3 is TGTGCCAGCAGGGCGGGACTAGCGGAGACGAACACCGGGGAGCTGTTTTTT.

Many counts were recorded for this clone. Just one base apart from a much larger clone, this may be a read error. The J gene is TRBJ1-5, the V gene TRBV2; D is uncertain. This CDR3 region has 13 residues. The germline V gene encodes CDR1 SNHLY and CDR2 FYNNEI. V shed 7 bases and J shed 4 bases, with 11 bases lying between them. CDR3 sequence (DNA): TGTGCCAGCACACATGGAGATAATCAGCCCCAGCATTTT. The encoded protein is CASTHGDNQPQHF.

This clone counts as medium-sized. The chain has TRBV6-5 and TRBJ1-5; D is unclear. Trimming cost V 0 bases and J 0 bases, with 12 bases left between them. The CDR3 length is 17 residues. The V gene's germline CDR1 is MNHEY and CDR2 SVGAGI. In DNA, the CDR3 is TGTGCCAGCAGTTACTCGATCCCCAGGTATAGCAATCAGCCCCAGCATTTT. Translating gives CASSYSIPRYSNQPQHF.

This clone was counted between two and nine times. The J gene is TRBJ2-7, the V gene TRBV28; D is undetermined. The CDR3 contains 13 residues. V lost 5 bases to trimming and J lost 2 bases, with 10 bases between them. CDR1 is MDHEN, CDR2 SYDVKM, per germline. The CDR3 region has the DNA TGTGCCAGCAGTCAGGACGTAACCTACGAGCAGTACTTC. Amino acids: CASSQDVTYEQYF.